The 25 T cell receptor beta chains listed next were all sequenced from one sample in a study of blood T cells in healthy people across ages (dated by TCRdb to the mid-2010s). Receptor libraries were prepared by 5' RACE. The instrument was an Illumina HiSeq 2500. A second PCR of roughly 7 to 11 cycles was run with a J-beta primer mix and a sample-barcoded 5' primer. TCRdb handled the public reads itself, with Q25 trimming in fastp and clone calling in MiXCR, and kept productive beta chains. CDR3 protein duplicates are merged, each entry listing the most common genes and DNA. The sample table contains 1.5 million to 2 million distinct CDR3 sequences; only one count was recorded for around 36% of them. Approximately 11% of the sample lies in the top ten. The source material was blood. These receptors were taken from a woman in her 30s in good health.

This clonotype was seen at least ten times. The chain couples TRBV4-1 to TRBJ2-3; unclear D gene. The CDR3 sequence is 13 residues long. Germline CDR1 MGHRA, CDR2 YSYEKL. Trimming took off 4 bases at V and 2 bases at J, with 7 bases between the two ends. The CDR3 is CASSLWVTDTQYF. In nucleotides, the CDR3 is TGCGCCAGCAGCCTTTGGGTCACAGATACGCAGTATTTT.

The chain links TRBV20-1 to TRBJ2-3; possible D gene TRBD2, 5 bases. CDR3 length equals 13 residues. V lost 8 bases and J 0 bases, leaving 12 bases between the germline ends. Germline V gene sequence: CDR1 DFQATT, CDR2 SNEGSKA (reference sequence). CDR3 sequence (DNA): TGCAGTCCCTCCCGGGGTAGCACAGATACGCAGTATTTT. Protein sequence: CSPSRGSTDTQYF.

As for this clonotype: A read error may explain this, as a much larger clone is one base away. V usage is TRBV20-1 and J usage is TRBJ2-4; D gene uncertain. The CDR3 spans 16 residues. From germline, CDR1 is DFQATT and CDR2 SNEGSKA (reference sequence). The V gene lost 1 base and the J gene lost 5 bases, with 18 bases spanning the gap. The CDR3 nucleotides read TGCAGTGCTAGAGGTTTCCGGTCGGATTCCGAAAACATTCAGTACTTC. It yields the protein CSARGFRSDSENIQYF.

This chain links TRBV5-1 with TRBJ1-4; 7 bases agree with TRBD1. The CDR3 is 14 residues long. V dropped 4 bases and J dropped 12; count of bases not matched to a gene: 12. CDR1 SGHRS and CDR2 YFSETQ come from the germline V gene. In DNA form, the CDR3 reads TGCGCCAGCAGCATTAGGACAGGCCGGGAAGAACTGTTTTTT. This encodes CASSIRTGREELFF.

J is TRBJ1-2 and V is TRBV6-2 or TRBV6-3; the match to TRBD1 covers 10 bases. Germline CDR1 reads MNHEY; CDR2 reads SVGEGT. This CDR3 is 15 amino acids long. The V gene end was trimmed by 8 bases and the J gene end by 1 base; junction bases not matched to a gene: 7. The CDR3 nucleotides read TGTGCCAGCCTCCGACAGGGGGCTGGTAACTATGGCTACACCTTC. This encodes CASLRQGAGNYGYTF.

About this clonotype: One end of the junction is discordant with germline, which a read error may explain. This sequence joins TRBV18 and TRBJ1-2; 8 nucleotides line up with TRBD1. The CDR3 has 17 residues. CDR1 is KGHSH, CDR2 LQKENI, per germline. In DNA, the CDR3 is TGTACCAGCTCGTCCGGGACAGGACCATTTGTTCCCTATGGCTACACCTTC. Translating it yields CTSSSGTGPFVPYGYTF.

The CDR3 DNA is TGTGCCTGGAGTGTACCCGGCAGACAAGAGACCCAGTACTTC. This codes for CAWSVPGRQETQYF. This rearrangement joins TRBV30 to TRBJ2-5; D uncertain. This CDR3 comprises 14 residues. Germline V gene sequence: CDR1 GTSNPN, CDR2 SVGIG (reference sequence). Trimming took off 0 bases at V and 2 bases at J, with 10 bases between the two ends.

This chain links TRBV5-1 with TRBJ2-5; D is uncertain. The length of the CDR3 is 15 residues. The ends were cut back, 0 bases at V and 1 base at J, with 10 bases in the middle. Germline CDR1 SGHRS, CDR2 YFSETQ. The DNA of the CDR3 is TGCGCCAGCAGCTTGGAGGTCGACCCCCAAGAGACCCAGTACTTC. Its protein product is CASSLEVDPQETQYF.

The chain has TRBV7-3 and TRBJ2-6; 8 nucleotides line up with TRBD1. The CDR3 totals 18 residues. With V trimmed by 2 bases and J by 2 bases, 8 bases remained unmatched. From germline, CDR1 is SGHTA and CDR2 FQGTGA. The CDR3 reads CASSLGDRSHPGANVLTF. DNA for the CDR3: TGTGCCAGCAGCTTAGGGGACAGGTCGCACCCTGGGGCCAACGTCCTGACTTTC.

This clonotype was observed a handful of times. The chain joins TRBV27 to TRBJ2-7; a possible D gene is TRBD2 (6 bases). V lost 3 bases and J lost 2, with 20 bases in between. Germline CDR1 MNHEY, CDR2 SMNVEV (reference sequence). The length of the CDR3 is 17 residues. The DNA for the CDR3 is TGTGCCAGCAGTTTTAAACTTGGGAGGCCCGATGCCTACGAGCAGTACTTC. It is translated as CASSFKLGRPDAYEQYF.

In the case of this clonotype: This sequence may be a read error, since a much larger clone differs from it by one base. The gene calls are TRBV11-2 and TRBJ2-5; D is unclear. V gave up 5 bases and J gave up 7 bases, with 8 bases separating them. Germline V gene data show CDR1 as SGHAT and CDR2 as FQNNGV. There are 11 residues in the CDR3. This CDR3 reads CASSPKGTQYF. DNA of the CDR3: TGTGCCAGCAGCCCGAAAGGGACCCAGTACTTC.

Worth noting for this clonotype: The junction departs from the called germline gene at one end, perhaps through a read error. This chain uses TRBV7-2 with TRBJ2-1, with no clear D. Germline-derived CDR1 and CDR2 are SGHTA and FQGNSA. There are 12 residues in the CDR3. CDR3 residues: CASSVAGVEQFF. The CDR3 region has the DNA TGTGCCAGCAGCGTAGCTGGAGTTGAGCAGTTCTTC.

The CDR3, as DNA: TGTGCCAGCAGTCGAAGGGTGGGGGGTGGAAATGAGCAGTTCTTC. Translation gives CASSRRVGGGNEQFF. The V and J genes are TRBV27 and TRBJ2-1; perhaps TRBD2 as D (6 bases). The V end lost 5 bases, the J end lost 7 bases, and 18 bases lay between the germline ends. The V gene's germline CDR1 is MNHEY and CDR2 SMNVEV (reference sequence). The CDR3 contains 15 residues.

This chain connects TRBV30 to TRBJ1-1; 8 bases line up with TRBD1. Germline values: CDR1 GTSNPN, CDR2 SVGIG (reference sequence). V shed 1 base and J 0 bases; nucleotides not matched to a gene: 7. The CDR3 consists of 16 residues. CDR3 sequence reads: CAWSGRDRPLNTEAFF. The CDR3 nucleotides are TGTGCCTGGAGTGGCCGGGACAGGCCCCTGAACACTGAAGCTTTCTTT.

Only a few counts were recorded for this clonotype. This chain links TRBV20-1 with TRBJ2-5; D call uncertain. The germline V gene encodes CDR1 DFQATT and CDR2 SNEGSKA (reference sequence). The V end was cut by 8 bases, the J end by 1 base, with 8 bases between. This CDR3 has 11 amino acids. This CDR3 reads CSPVRQETQYF. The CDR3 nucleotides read TGCAGTCCGGTCCGCCAAGAGACCCAGTACTTC.

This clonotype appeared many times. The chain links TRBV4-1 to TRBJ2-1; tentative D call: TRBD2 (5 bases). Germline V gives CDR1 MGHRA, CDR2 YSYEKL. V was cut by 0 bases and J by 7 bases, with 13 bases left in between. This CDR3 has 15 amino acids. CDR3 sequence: CASSQDSARANEQFF. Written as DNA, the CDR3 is TGCGCCAGCAGCCAAGATTCGGCGAGGGCGAATGAGCAGTTCTTC.

The CDR3 is CSPYGQGNTSYNEQFF. The DNA for the CDR3 is TGCAGTCCCTACGGGCAGGGAAACACGTCCTACAATGAGCAGTTCTTC. The chain uses TRBV20-1 and TRBJ2-1; weak D call: TRBD1 (5 bases). V was trimmed by 8 bases and J by 1 base, leaving 21 bases between them. Germline lookup yields CDR1 DFQATT and CDR2 SNEGSKA (reference sequence). The CDR3 is made up of 16 amino acids.

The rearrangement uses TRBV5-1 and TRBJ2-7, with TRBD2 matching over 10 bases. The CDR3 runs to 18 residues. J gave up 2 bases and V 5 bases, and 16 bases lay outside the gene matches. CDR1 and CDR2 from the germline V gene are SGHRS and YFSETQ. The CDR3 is CASRKAGGPPKGPYEQYF. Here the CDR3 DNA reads TGCGCCAGCAGGAAAGCGGGGGGGCCTCCAAAGGGGCCCTACGAGCAGTACTTC. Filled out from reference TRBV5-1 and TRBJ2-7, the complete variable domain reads KAGVTQTPRYLIKTRGQQVTLSCSPISGHRSVSWYQQTPGQGLQFLFEYFSETQRNKGNFPGRFSGRQFSNSRSEMNVSTLELGDSALYLCASRKAGGPPKGPYEQYFGPGTRLTVT.

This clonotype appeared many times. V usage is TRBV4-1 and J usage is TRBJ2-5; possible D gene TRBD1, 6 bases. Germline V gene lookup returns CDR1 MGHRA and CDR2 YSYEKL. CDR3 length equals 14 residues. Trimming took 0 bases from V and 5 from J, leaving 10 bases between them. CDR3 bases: TGCGCCAGCAGCCAAGACAGAACAGGGGAGACCCAGTACTTC. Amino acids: CASSQDRTGETQYF.

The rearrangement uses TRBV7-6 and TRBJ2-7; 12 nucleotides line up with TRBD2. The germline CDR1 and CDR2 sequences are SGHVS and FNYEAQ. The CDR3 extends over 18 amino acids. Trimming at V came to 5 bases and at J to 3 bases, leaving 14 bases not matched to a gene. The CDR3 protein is CASSASLLAGGPCYEQYF. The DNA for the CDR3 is TGTGCCAGCAGCGCGTCCCTGCTAGCGGGAGGGCCTTGCTACGAGCAGTACTTC.

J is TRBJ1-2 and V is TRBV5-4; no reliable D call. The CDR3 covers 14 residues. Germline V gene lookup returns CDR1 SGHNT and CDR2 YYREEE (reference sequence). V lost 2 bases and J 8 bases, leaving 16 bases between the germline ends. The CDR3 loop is CASSFPSHGSGYTF. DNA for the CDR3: TGTGCCAGCAGCTTCCCCAGCCATGGAAGCGGCTACACCTTC.

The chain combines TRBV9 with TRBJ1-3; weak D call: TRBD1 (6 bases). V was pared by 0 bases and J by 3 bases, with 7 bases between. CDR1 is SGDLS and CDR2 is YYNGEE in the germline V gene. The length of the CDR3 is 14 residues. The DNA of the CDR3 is TGTGCCAGCAGCGTAGACAGGGTTGGAAACACCATATATTTT. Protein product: CASSVDRVGNTIYF.

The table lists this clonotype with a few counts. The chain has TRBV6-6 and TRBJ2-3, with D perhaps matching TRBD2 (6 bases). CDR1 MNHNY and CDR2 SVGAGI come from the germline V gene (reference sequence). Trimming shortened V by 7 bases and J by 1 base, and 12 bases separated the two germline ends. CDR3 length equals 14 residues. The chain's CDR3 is CASISAGRTDTQYF. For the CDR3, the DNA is TGTGCCAGCATCTCGGCGGGGCGCACAGATACGCAGTATTTT.

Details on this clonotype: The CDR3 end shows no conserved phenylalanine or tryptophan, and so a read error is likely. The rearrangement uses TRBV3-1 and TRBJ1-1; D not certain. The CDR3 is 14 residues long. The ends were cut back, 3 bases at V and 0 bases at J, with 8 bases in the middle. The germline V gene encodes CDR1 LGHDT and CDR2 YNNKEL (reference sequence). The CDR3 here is CASSQTVLNTEAFV. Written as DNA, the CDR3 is TGTGCCAGCAGCCAGACGGTTTTGAACACTGAAGCTTTCGTT.

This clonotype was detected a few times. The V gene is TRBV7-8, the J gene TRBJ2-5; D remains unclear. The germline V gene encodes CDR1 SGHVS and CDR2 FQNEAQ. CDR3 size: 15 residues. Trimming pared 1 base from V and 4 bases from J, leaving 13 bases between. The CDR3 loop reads CASSLEITKGETQYF. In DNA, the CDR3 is TGTGCCAGCAGCTTAGAGATTACCAAAGGAGAGACCCAGTACTTC.